The clone carrying this T cell receptor (beta chain) turned up a few times. The sample belongs to a study of regulatory T cells in long-lasting Graves disease. Overall study: Antithyroid drug exposure in newly diagnosed Graves' patients had lasted under 3 months.

Combining iRepertoire HTBI primers with Arm-PCR of CDR3 regions, the authors built TCR beta libraries. TCRdb fed the multiplex PCR reads into MiXCR, producing one record per CDR3 protein. Of about 460,000 distinct CDR3 sequences in the sample, around 15% were seen once. Time point here: newly diagnosed GD, antithyroid drugs for less than 3 months. PBMC-extracted RNA yielded the TCR library. The CDR3 is 14 residues long. V lost 4 bases, J lost 8 bases, and 14 bases lay in between. CDR1 and CDR2 (germline): SGHDN, FVKESK. This sample also belongs to another study, concerning T cells in Graves' hyperthyroidism and ophthalmopathy. That report adds: A set of HTBI primers served as the primers for a first-round RT-PCR of the TCR CDR3.

The sequence derives from a woman in her forties or fifties with Graves disease. V gene TRBV14 combines with J gene TRBJ1-4, with TRBD1 as a possible D gene (6 bases). This specimen consisted of peripheral blood mononuclear cells (PBMCs), obtained at new diagnosis, from a patient treated with antithyroid drugs. The CDR3, as DNA: TGTGCCAGCAGCCTAGGACAGCCGAGCGAAAAACTGTTTTTT. This translates into CASSLGQPSEKLFF.